The 32 T cell receptor beta chains in this list originate from one sample, sequenced in a study of T-cell reconstitution after alpha-beta-depleted transplantation in children. Researchers prepared the TCRbeta library using unique molecular identifiers, the study reports. A single record per CDR3 protein comes from TCRdb applying MiXCR to the PCR reads. Among 450,000 to 600,000 distinct CDR3 sequences listed, 10% to 15% were seen once. The sample was PBMCs, mostly from graft donor cells, taken 360 days after TCRalphabeta/CD19-depleted stem cell transplant. The receptors here all came from a male patient younger than 18 who had a stem cell transplant for acute myeloid leukemia, so the T cells may come from the graft donor.

The J gene is TRBJ2-7, the V gene TRBV11-1, with 10 bases aligning to TRBD1. With 3 bases clipped from V and 7 bases from J, the junction kept 6 bases outside the gene matches. The CDR3 spans 14 residues. The germline V gene encodes CDR1 SGHAT and CDR2 FQDESV (reference sequence). Written as DNA, the CDR3 is TGTGCCAGCAGCTTCCGACAGGGGGCGCGGGAGCAGTACTTC. Translating it yields CASSFRQGAREQYF.

In its sample, this clonotype was seen many times. The rearrangement joins TRBV12-3 or TRBV12-4 to TRBJ2-5; maybe TRBD1 (6 bases). There are 14 residues in the CDR3. The ends were cut back, 6 bases at V and 5 bases at J, with 16 bases in the middle. This chain's CDR3 is CASSLPGDRETQYF. The CDR3 DNA reads TGTGCCAGCAGCTTGCCAGGGGACCGGGAGACCCAGTACTTC.

The rearrangement links TRBV29-1 to TRBJ2-1, with a tentative D call TRBD2 (6 bases). V lost 6 bases to trimming and J lost 0 bases, with 15 bases between them. Germline CDR1 is SQVTM and CDR2 is ANQGSEA. This CDR3 region has 15 residues. This chain's CDR3 is CSVPSSASSYNEQFF. In DNA, the CDR3 is TGCAGCGTCCCGTCTAGCGCAAGCTCCTACAATGAGCAGTTCTTC.

This rearrangement joins TRBV20-1 to TRBJ2-1, with unresolved D. With 6 bases removed from V and 5 bases from J, the gap between germline ends came to 14 bases. CDR1 is DFQATT and CDR2 is SNEGSKA in the germline V gene (reference sequence). The CDR3 runs 13 residues. CDR3: CSARITIHNEQFF. The CDR3 nucleotides read TGCAGTGCAAGGATTACCATCCACAATGAGCAGTTCTTC.

The rearrangement uses TRBV29-1 and TRBJ2-1, with TRBD2 identical over 7 bases. Germline-derived CDR1 and CDR2 are SQVTM and ANQGSEA. Trimming at V came to 3 bases and at J to 3 bases, leaving 2 bases not matched to a gene. This CDR3 is 13 amino acids long. CDR3 DNA sequence: TGCAGCGTTGAGGGCGGGAGCTACAATGAGCAGTTCTTC. Translating gives CSVEGGSYNEQFF.

This clonotype came up many times. The CDR3 here is CASSLRLGTSETQYF. CDR3 DNA: TGTGCCAGCAGCCTACGATTGGGGACATCTGAGACCCAGTACTTC. The V gene is TRBV14, the J gene TRBJ2-5, with a tentative D call TRBD1 (6 bases). Trimming cost V 4 bases and J 5 bases, with 17 bases left between them. The CDR3 sequence is 15 residues long. Looked up from germline, CDR1 is SGHDN and CDR2 is FVKESK.

This clonotype was seen only a few times. V usage is TRBV10-3 and J usage is TRBJ1-3; D might be TRBD1 (5 bases). Germline assignment: CDR1 ENHRY and CDR2 SYGVKD. The ends were cut back, 3 bases at V and 0 bases at J, with 18 bases in the middle. This CDR3 is built from 18 residues. As DNA, the CDR3 is TGTGCCATCAGTGATCGGTGGGGACCCCTGGACTCTGGAAACACCATATATTTT. Translation gives CAISDRWGPLDSGNTIYF.

In its sample, this clonotype was seen a few times. The chain links TRBV19 to TRBJ2-7; D remains ambiguous. V was pared by 4 bases and J by 0 bases, with 10 bases between. The CDR3 length is 14 residues. Germline CDR1 and CDR2: LNHDA and SQIVND (reference sequence). CDR3 residues: CASSKTPGSYEQYF. The CDR3 coding sequence is TGTGCCAGTAGTAAGACCCCCGGCTCCTACGAGCAGTACTTC. Combining the CDR3 with reference TRBV19 and TRBJ2-7 gives the whole variable domain DGGITQSPKYLFRKEGQNVTLSCEQNLNHDAMYWYRQDPGQGLRLIYYSQIVNDFQKGDIAEGYSVSREKKESFPLTVTSAQKNPTAFYLCASSKTPGSYEQYFGPGTRLTVT.

The CDR3 nucleotides are TGTGCCAGCGGAAACAGGGATAGTTATGAAAAACTGTTTTTT. Translation: CASGNRDSYEKLFF. The chain joins TRBV6-1 to TRBJ1-4; perhaps TRBD1 as D (6 bases). This CDR3 spans 14 amino acids. The V gene's germline CDR1 is MNHNS and CDR2 SASEGT. Trimming left V 8 bases short and J 6 bases short, with 16 bases between.

This clonotype was detected ten times or more. V usage is TRBV28 and J usage is TRBJ2-3; D remains unclear. Germline V lookup: CDR1 MDHEN, CDR2 SYDVKM. V shed 6 bases and J shed 6 bases, with 10 bases lying between them. CDR3 length equals 12 residues. The CDR3 DNA follows: TGTGCCAGCAGCGAACTGGGGGATACGCAGTATTTT. Its protein is CASSELGDTQYF.

This clonotype has a count of ten or more. The V gene is TRBV24-1, the J gene TRBJ2-5, with D possibly matching TRBD2 (6 bases). The CDR3 is 15 amino acids. Deletions cut 3 bases from V and 6 bases from J, with 16 bases between. CDR1 is KGHDR and CDR2 is SFDVKD in the germline V gene. The CDR3 spells CATSDATGSSQTQYF. In DNA, the CDR3 is TGTGCCACCAGTGATGCTACCGGGAGCAGCCAGACCCAGTACTTC.

The rearrangement links TRBV28 to TRBJ1-1; 9 nucleotides agree with TRBD1. The V gene end was trimmed by 4 bases and the J gene end by 1 base; junction bases not matched to a gene: 10. Germline assignment: CDR1 MDHEN and CDR2 SYDVKM. The CDR3 loop spans 17 amino acids. CDR3 nucleotides: TGTGCCAGCAGTTCACCTTGGGACAGGGTGGGGAACACTGAAGCTTTCTTT. Amino acids: CASSSPWDRVGNTEAFF. Drawing the rest from reference TRBV28 and TRBJ1-1, the complete variable domain is DVKVTQSSRYLVKRTGEKVFLECVQDMDHENMFWYRQDPGLGLRLIYFSYDVKMKEKGDIPEGYSVSREKKERFSLILESASTNQTSMYLCASSSPWDRVGNTEAFFGQGTRLTVV.

This clonotype was counted many times. The DNA for the CDR3 is TGTGCCAGCAGCAAGGGACTAGACTTCCGGGATACGCAGTATTTT. Amino acid sequence: CASSKGLDFRDTQYF. This chain joins TRBV7-2 and TRBJ2-3, with 8 bases aligning to TRBD2. V trimming: 5 bases; J trimming: 6 bases; junction bases outside the gene matches: 10. CDR1 is SGHTA, CDR2 FQGNSA, per germline. The CDR3 length is 15 residues.

J is TRBJ1-5 and V is TRBV5-1; 9 bases are a match to TRBD1. CDR1 is SGHRS, CDR2 YFSETQ, per germline. Trimming took 3 bases from V and 6 from J; bases not matched to a gene: 10. The CDR3 covers 16 residues. CDR3 coding DNA: TGCGCCAGCAGCTGGGACGACAGGGGGATGTGTCAGCCCCAGCATTTT. Translating gives CASSWDDRGMCQPQHF.

This clonotype appeared a few times. The chain employs TRBV4-1 and TRBJ2-7; maybe TRBD1 (5 bases). Germline V gives CDR1 MGHRA, CDR2 YSYEKL. The CDR3 consists of 17 residues. V lost 3 bases and J 4 bases, leaving 22 bases between the germline ends. CDR3 sequence reads: CASSHLLGRQGEYEQYF. For the CDR3, the DNA is TGCGCCAGCAGCCACCTTCTTGGCCGCCAGGGCGAATACGAGCAGTACTTC.

J is TRBJ1-1 and V is TRBV20-1, with a weak D call TRBD1 (5 bases). From germline, CDR1 is DFQATT and CDR2 SNEGSKA (reference sequence). V was cut by 6 bases and J by 0 bases, with 14 bases left in between. This CDR3 is 14 amino acids long. The CDR3: CSAFHRRLNTEAFF. The CDR3 DNA reads as TGCAGTGCATTCCACAGGAGACTGAACACTGAAGCTTTCTTT.

The chain is built from TRBV29-1 and TRBJ1-1, with 8 nucleotides matching TRBD1. Trimming removed 4 bases from V and 1 base from J; junction bases left unmatched: 2. The CDR3 runs to 13 residues. CDR1 is SQVTM and CDR2 is ANQGSEA in the germline V gene. The DNA of the CDR3 is TGCAGCGTTGCGACAGGGGCGAACACTGAAGCTTTCTTT. The encoded protein is CSVATGANTEAFF.

The CDR3 DNA reads as TGTGCCAGCAGTTCGACTAGCGGGAGCTGGGAGACCCAGTACTTC. Protein sequence: CASSSTSGSWETQYF. The genes are TRBV28 and TRBJ2-5; 12 bases agree with TRBD2. CDR1 is MDHEN, CDR2 SYDVKM, per germline. The CDR3 runs to 15 residues. The V segment lost 4 bases and the J segment 5 bases; nucleotides outside the gene matches: 5.

The chain combines TRBV6-2 or TRBV6-3 with TRBJ2-7; a possible D gene is TRBD1 (5 bases). Looked up from germline, CDR1 is MNHEY and CDR2 is SVGEGT. Deletions cut 4 bases from V and 3 bases from J, with 13 bases between. The CDR3 totals 14 residues. This chain's CDR3 is CASSLVAGYYEQYF. The CDR3 DNA sequence: TGTGCCAGCAGTTTGGTGGCAGGGTACTACGAGCAGTACTTC.

This clonotype was counted at least ten times. The gene calls are TRBV10-3 and TRBJ2-1, with 7 bases lining up with TRBD1. Germline V gives CDR1 ENHRY, CDR2 SYGVKD. The CDR3 consists of 15 residues. V gave up 10 bases and J gave up 12 bases; unmatched junction bases: 21. The CDR3 region is CATFEFTTGTAGQFF. The CDR3, as DNA: TGTGCCACATTCGAATTTACGACAGGGACCGCCGGGCAGTTCTTC.

The CDR3 bases are TGTGCCAGCAGTTGGGGGACAGCACTTTCCGAGCAGTACTTC. Translation: CASSWGTALSEQYF. V and J are TRBV28 and TRBJ2-7; 7 positions match TRBD1. Germline V gene lookup returns CDR1 MDHEN and CDR2 SYDVKM. V shed 4 bases, J shed 6 bases, and the junction held 9 bases outside the gene matches. The CDR3 has 14 amino acids.

With respect to this clonotype: A much bigger clone sits one base away, suggesting this may be a read error. The V call is TRBV18, the J call TRBJ1-3, with a possible D match to TRBD1 (5 bases). Germline-derived CDR1 and CDR2 are KGHSH and LQKENI. The CDR3 has 15 residues. CDR3 sequence reads: CASSLLDNSGNTICF. Here the CDR3 DNA reads TGTGCCAGCTCACTATTGGACAACTCTGGAAACACCATATGTTTT.

This clonotype has only a few counts. The chain uses TRBV6-2 or TRBV6-3 and TRBJ2-7, with 9 positions matching TRBD1. V trimming: 4 bases; J trimming: 2 bases; junction bases outside the gene matches: 12. CDR3 size: 17 residues. Germline values: CDR1 MNHEY, CDR2 SVGEGT. CDR3 coding DNA: TGTGCCAGCAGTTTTCGCGATCCGGACAGGGGTCCCTACGAGCAGTACTTC. This gives the protein CASSFRDPDRGPYEQYF.

This clonotype appeared a few times. The chain has TRBV7-9 and TRBJ2-1; TRBD2 aligns across 11 bases. CDR3 size: 16 residues. Losses at the gene ends were 4 bases for V and 7 bases for J; bases not matched to a gene: 9. CDR1 SEHNR and CDR2 FQNEAQ come from the germline V gene (reference sequence). The CDR3 loop is CASSSSLAGAFNEQFF. CDR3 nucleotides: TGTGCCAGCAGCTCATCACTAGCGGGAGCCTTTAATGAGCAGTTCTTC.

The chain combines TRBV28 with TRBJ2-3, with D maybe TRBD1 (6 bases). The V end was cut by 4 bases, the J end by 0 bases, with 29 bases between. The germline CDR1 and CDR2 sequences are MDHEN and SYDVKM. The CDR3 contains 21 residues. CDR3 sequence: CASSSRGWAALLRLSTDTQYF. The CDR3 DNA reads TGTGCCAGCAGTTCGAGGGGGTGGGCAGCTCTTTTACGCCTCAGCACAGATACGCAGTATTTT.

This clonotype turned up a few times. The chain carries TRBV20-1 and TRBJ2-1; TRBD2 aligns across 10 bases. There are 16 residues in the CDR3. V lost 0 bases and J lost 7; bases outside the gene matches: 9. CDR1 and CDR2 (germline): DFQATT, SNEGSKA (reference sequence). CDR3 region: CSARDWRSGRGNEQFF. The CDR3 DNA sequence: TGCAGTGCTAGAGATTGGCGGAGCGGGAGGGGGAATGAGCAGTTCTTC.

The rearrangement uses TRBV25-1 and TRBJ2-7; 7 bases agree with TRBD2. The CDR3 is 15 amino acids. The germline V gene has CDR1 MGHDK and CDR2 SYGVNS. The V gene end was trimmed by 4 bases and the J gene end by 4 bases; junction bases not matched to a gene: 10. In DNA form, the CDR3 reads TGTGCCAGCAGTGGGTCCGGGACTAAACCTTACGAGCAGTACTTC. Protein product: CASSGSGTKPYEQYF.

This clonotype was seen ten or more times. The J gene is TRBJ2-1, the V gene TRBV9; possible D gene TRBD1, 6 bases. V shed 3 bases and J shed 0 bases, with 10 bases lying between them. Germline values: CDR1 SGDLS, CDR2 YYNGEE. This CDR3 comprises 15 residues. The chain's CDR3 is CASSAGQSSYNEQFF. CDR3 nucleotides: TGTGCCAGCAGCGCAGGACAGAGCTCCTACAATGAGCAGTTCTTC.

This clonotype was observed many times. The J gene is TRBJ2-7, the V gene TRBV10-1; D is undetermined. The V gene lost 5 bases and the J gene lost 1 base, with 6 bases spanning the gap. Germline V CDR1 and CDR2: WNHNN, SYGVQD (reference sequence). The CDR3 length is 12 residues. CDR3 sequence reads: CASSHWSYEQYV. In DNA form, the CDR3 reads TGCGCCAGCAGTCACTGGTCCTACGAGCAGTACGTC.

The chain uses TRBV5-4 and TRBJ2-2; TRBD1 matches 7 bases. V trimming: 4 bases; J trimming: 0 bases; junction bases outside the gene matches: 6. Germline loops: CDR1 SGHNT, CDR2 YYREEE (reference sequence). This CDR3 has 16 residues. CDR3 bases: TGTGCCAGCAGCCCCCCGCAGGGGGCGAACACCGGGGAGCTGTTTTTT. Translation: CASSPPQGANTGELFF.

This sequence joins TRBV29-1 and TRBJ1-2; no clear D gene. From germline, CDR1 is SQVTM and CDR2 ANQGSEA. The germline V and J ends were trimmed by 7 bases and 2 bases, with 11 bases remaining between them. This CDR3 comprises 12 residues. DNA of the CDR3: TGCAGCGCCATGACCGAGAACTATGGCTACACCTTC. This translates into CSAMTENYGYTF.

This clonotype was seen at least ten times. V and J are TRBV20-1 and TRBJ2-1, with TRBD2 matching 9 bases. CDR1 and CDR2 (germline): DFQATT, SNEGSKA (reference sequence). This CDR3 is 15 amino acids long. Trimming cost V 3 bases and J 4 bases; bases outside gene matches: 7. CDR3 DNA: TGCAGTGCTAGTTACCCTAGCGGGGCTTACAATGAGCAGTTCTTC. It codes for CSASYPSGAYNEQFF.